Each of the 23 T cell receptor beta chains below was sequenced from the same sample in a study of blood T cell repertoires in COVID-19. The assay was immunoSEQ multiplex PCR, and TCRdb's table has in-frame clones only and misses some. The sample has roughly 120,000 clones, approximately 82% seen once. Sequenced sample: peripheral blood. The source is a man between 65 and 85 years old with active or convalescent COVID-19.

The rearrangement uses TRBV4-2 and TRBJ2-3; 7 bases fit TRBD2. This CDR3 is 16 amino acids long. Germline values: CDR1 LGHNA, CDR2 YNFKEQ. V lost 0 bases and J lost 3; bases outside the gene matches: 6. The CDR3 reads CASSQELSAGTDTQYF. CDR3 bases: TGTGCCAGCAGCCAAGAGTTGTCAGCGGGGACAGATACGCAGTATTTT.

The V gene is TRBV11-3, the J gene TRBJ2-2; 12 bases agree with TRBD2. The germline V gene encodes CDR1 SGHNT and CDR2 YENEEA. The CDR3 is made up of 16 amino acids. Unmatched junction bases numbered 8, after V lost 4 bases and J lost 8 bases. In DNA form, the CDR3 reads TGTGCCAGCAGCTCAGGGACTAGCGGGTACTTAGGGGAGCTGTTTTTT. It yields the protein CASSSGTSGYLGELFF.

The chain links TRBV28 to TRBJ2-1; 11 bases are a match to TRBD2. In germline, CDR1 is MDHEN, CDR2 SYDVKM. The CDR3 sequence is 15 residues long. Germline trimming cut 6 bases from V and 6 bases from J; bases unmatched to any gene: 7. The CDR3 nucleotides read TGTGCCAGCAGCCCGGCCCTAGCGGGAGGCAATGAGCAGTTCTTC. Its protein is CASSPALAGGNEQFF.

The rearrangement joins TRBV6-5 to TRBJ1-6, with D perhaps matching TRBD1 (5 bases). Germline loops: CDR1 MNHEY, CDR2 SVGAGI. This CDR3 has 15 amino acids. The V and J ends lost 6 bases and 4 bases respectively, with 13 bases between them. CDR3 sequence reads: CASSPRTQYNSPLHF. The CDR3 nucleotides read TGTGCCAGCAGCCCAAGGACACAGTATAATTCACCCCTCCACTTT.

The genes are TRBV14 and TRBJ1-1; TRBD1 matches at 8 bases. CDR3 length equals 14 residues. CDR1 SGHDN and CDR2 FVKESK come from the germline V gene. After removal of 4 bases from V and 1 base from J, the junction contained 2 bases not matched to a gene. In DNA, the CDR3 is TGTGCCAGCAGCCCACAGGGGGGGAACACTGAAGCTTTCTTT. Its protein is CASSPQGGNTEAFF.

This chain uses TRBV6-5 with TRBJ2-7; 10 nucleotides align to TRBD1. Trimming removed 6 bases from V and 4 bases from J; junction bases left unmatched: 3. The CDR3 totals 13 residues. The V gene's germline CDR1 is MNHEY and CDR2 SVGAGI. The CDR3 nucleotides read TGTGCCAGCAGCGGGGACAGGGGTTACGAGCAGTACTTC. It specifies CASSGDRGYEQYF.

CDR3: CASSMDSTGELFF. CDR3 DNA: TGTGCCAGCAGCATGGACAGTACCGGGGAGCTGTTTTTT. This chain uses TRBV7-3 with TRBJ2-2, with D possibly being TRBD1 (6 bases). CDR1 is SGHTA and CDR2 is FQGTGA in the germline V gene. This CDR3 contains 13 residues. V lost 5 bases and J lost 5, with 9 bases in between.

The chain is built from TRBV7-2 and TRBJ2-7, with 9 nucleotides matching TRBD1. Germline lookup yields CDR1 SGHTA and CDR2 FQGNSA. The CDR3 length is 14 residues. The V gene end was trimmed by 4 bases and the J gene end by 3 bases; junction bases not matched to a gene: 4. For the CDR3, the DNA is TGTGCCAGCAGCTCCCGGACAGGGGACTACGAGCAGTACTTC. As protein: CASSSRTGDYEQYF. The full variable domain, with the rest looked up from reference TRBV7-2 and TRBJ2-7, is GAGVSQSPSNKVTEKGKDVELRCDPISGHTALYWYRQSLGQGLEFLIYFQGNSAPDKSGLPSDRFSAERTGGSVSTLTIQRTQQEDSAVYLCASSSRTGDYEQYFGPGTRLTVT.

DNA of the CDR3: TGTGCCAGCAGCGGCGAACAGGGAAACACCATATATTTT. Amino acid sequence: CASSGEQGNTIYF. This sequence joins TRBV9 and TRBJ1-3; D gene uncertain. CDR3 length: 13 residues. Germline CDR1 and CDR2: SGDLS and YYNGEE. V was cut by 3 bases and J by 4 bases, with 8 bases left in between.

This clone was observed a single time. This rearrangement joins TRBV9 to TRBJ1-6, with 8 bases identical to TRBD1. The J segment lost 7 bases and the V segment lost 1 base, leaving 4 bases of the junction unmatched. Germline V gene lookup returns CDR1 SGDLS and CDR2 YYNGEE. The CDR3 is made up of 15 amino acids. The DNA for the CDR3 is TGTGCCAGCAGCGTATCGCGACAGGGGAATTCACCCCTCCACTTT. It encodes CASSVSRQGNSPLHF.

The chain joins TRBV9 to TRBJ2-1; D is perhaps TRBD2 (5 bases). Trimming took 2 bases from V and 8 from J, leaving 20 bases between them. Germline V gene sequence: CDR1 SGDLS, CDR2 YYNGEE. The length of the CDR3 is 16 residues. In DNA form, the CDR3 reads TGTGCCAGCAGCGTTTCCCCGACACCGCCCGGGGATGAGCAGTTCTTC. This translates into CASSVSPTPPGDEQFF.

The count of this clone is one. The CDR3 DNA reads as TGTGCCAGCAGCTTAAGCGGGAGTTTGAGTGAGCAGTTCTTC. Its translation: CASSLSGSLSEQFF. The J gene is TRBJ2-1, the V gene TRBV7-3; 7 nucleotides agree with TRBD2. The length of the CDR3 is 14 residues. Germline V gives CDR1 SGHTA, CDR2 FQGTGA. V was clipped by 1 base and J by 9 bases; unmatched bases: 6.

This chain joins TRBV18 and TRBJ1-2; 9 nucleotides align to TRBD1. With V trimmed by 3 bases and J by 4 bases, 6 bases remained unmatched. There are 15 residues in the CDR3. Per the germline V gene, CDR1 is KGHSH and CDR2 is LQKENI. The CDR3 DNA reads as TGTGCCAGCTCACCGGGACAGGGAGTGCTCTATGGCTACACCTTC. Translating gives CASSPGQGVLYGYTF.

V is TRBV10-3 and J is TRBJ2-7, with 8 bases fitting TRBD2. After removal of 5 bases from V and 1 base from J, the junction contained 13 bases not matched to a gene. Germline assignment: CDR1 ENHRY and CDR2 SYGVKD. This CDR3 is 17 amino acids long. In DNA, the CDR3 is TGTGCCATCAGTTACAACCTGCCGGGACTAGGATCCTACGAGCAGTACTTC. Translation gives CAISYNLPGLGSYEQYF.

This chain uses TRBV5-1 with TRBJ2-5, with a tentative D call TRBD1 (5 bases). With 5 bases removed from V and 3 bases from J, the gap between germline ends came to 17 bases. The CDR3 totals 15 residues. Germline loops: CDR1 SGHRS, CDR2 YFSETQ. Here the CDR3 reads CASRIGGGREETQYF. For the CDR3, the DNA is TGCGCCAGCAGAATCGGCGGCGGCAGGGAAGAGACCCAGTACTTC.

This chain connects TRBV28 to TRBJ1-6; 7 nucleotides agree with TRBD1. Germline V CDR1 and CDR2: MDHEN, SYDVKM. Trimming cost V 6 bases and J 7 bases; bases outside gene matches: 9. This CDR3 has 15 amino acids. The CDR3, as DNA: TGTGCCAGCAGGCCCGACAGGGTGTCCAATTCACCCCTCCACTTT. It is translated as CASRPDRVSNSPLHF. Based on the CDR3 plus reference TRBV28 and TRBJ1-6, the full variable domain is DVKVTQSSRYLVKRTGEKVFLECVQDMDHENMFWYRQDPGLGLRLIYFSYDVKMKEKGDIPEGYSVSREKKERFSLILESASTNQTSMYLCASRPDRVSNSPLHFGNGTRLTVT.

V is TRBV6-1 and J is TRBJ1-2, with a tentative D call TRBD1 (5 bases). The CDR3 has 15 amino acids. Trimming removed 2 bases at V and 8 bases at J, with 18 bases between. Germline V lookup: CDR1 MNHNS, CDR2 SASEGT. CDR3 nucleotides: TGTGCCAGCAGTGAACTTATTGGGGGGTCATACGGCTACACCTTC. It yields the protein CASSELIGGSYGYTF.

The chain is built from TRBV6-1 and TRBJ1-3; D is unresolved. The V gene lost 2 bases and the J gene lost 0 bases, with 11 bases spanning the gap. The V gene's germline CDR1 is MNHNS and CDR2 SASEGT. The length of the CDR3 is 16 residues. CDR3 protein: CASSENDRGSGNTIYF. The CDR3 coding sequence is TGTGCCAGCAGTGAAAACGATCGAGGCTCTGGAAACACCATATATTTT.

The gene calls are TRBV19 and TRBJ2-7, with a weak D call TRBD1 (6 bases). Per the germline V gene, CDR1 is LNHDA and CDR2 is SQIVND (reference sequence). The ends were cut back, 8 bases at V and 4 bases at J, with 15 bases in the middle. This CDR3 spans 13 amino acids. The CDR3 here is CASGTGLGYEQYF. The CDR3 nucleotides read TGTGCCAGTGGAACAGGGCTAGGGTACGAGCAGTACTTC.

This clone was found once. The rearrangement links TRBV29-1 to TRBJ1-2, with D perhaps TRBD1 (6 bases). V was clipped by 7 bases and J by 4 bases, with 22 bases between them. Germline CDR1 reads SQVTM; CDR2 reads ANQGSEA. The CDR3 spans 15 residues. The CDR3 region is CSARRQEPAFYGYTF. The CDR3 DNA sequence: TGCAGCGCCAGAAGACAGGAGCCCGCGTTCTATGGCTACACCTTC. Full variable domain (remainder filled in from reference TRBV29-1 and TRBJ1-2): SAVISQKPSRDICQRGTSLTIQCQVDSQVTMMFWYRQQPGQSLTLIATANQGSEATYESGFVIDKFPISRPNLTFSTLTVSNMSPEDSSIYLCSARRQEPAFYGYTFGSGTRLTVV.

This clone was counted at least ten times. CDR3: CASSRTGGNQPQHF. The CDR3 DNA is TGCGCCAGCAGCCGGACAGGGGGCAATCAGCCCCAGCATTTT. The V and J genes are TRBV5-1 and TRBJ1-5; 9 bases map to TRBD1. Germline values: CDR1 SGHRS, CDR2 YFSETQ. This CDR3 region has 14 residues. Trimming at V came to 4 bases and at J to 2 bases, leaving 1 base not matched to a gene.

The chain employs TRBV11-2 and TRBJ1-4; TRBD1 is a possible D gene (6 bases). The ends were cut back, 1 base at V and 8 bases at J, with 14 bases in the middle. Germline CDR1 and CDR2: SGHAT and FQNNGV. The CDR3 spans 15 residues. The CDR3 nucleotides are TGTGCCAGCAGCTTAGTAGCAGGGGTCGCAGAAAAACTGTTTTTT. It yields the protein CASSLVAGVAEKLFF. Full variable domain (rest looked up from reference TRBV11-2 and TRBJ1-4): EAGVAQSPRYKIIEKRQSVAFWCNPISGHATLYWYQQILGQGPKLLIQFQNNGVVDDSQLPKDRFSAERLKGVDSTLKIQPAKLEDSAVYLCASSLVAGVAEKLFFGSGTQLSVL.

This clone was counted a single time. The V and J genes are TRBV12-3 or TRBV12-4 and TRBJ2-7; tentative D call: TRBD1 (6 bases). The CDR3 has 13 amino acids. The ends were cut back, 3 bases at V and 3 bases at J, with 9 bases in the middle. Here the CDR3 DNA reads TGTGCCAGCAGTTTGACAGGTAACTACGAGCAGTACTTC. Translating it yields CASSLTGNYEQYF.